This TCR beta chain was sequenced in a study of CD8+ T cells in alopecia areata. In the study overall: Each day, treated patients took oral tofacitinib twice, at 5 to 10 mg per dose.

The CDR3 runs 18 residues. CDR1 and CDR2 (germline): MNHEY, SMNVEV (reference sequence). V gave up 5 bases and J gave up 0 bases; unmatched junction bases: 12. Extracted from the samples, RNA was reverse transcribed into cDNA to serve as the sequencing template. Generated by immunoSEQ multiplex PCR, the TCRdb table keeps only in-frame clones and is missing some. The sample carries more than 200,000 clones, roughly 40% recorded once. Indicated treatment: oral pan-JAK inhibitor, 5-10 mg twice daily. The receptor comes from a human donor with alopecia areata. The material was CD4+ T cells sorted from blood, obtained around week 36, from a patient treated with tofacitinib. V is TRBV27 and J is TRBJ1-5; 8 bases fit TRBD1. Here the CDR3 DNA reads TGTGCCAGCAGTGTAAAGACAGGGGAGCTTTATAGCAATCAGCCCCAGCATTTT. This translates into CASSVKTGELYSNQPQHF.